This passage covers 16 T cell receptor beta chains from one sample sequenced in a study of blood T cell repertoires in COVID-19. Clones were sequenced by immunoSEQ multiplex PCR, and TCRdb holds only the in-frame ones, with some missing. The sample yields 350,000 to 450,000 clones, roughly four fifths seen once. The sequenced sample was PBMCs or T cells enriched from blood (not recorded which). Receptors originate from a woman in her fifties or sixties who had recovered from COVID-19.

This clone was counted a few times. This sequence joins TRBV5-1 and TRBJ1-5, with 10 bases fitting TRBD1. Losses at the gene ends were 5 bases for V and 3 bases for J; bases not matched to a gene: 5. The CDR3 has 15 residues. Per germline, CDR1 SGHRS and CDR2 YFSETQ. The CDR3 loop reads CASSTGTGANQPQHF. The CDR3 region has the DNA TGCGCCAGCAGTACCGGGACAGGGGCCAATCAGCCCCAGCATTTT.

The chain uses TRBV5-4 and TRBJ1-2; D ambiguous. Trimming took off 0 bases at V and 6 bases at J, with 18 bases between the two ends. Germline assignment: CDR1 SGHNT and CDR2 YYREEE (reference sequence). The CDR3 totals 16 residues. The CDR3 sequence: CASSLVGLSSSNGYTF. CDR3 coding DNA: TGTGCCAGCAGCTTGGTCGGTCTGTCAAGTTCTAATGGCTACACCTTC.

This clone was seen a handful of times. The chain combines TRBV4-3 with TRBJ1-6, with 7 bases lining up with TRBD1. J lost 5 bases, V lost 6 bases, and 4 bases had no gene match. The CDR3 is 14 residues long. Looked up from germline, CDR1 is LGHNA and CDR2 is YSLEER. CDR3 amino acids: CASSDGQDNSPLHF. The CDR3 DNA sequence: TGCGCCAGCAGTGATGGACAGGATAATTCACCCCTCCACTTT.

The chain combines TRBV7-2 with TRBJ1-5; the D is unclear. Per germline, CDR1 SGHTA and CDR2 FQGNSA. This CDR3 comprises 13 residues. V lost 1 base to trimming and J lost 5 bases, with 6 bases between them. The CDR3 DNA reads TGTGCCAGCAGCTTAGGAGGTTATCAGCCCCAGCATTTT. This codes for CASSLGGYQPQHF.

The V call is TRBV6-5, the J call TRBJ2-2; D may be TRBD1 (6 bases). Germline CDR1 is MNHEY and CDR2 is SVGAGI. Trimming pared 7 bases from V and 9 bases from J, leaving 9 bases between. The CDR3 is 11 amino acids. The CDR3 coding sequence is TGTGCCAGCAAAAGGGGGTGGGAGCTGTTTTTT. This codes for CASKRGWELFF.

The V and J genes are TRBV21-1 and TRBJ1-4. TRBV21-1 is a recognized pseudogene. This CDR3 has 16 amino acids. CDR3 bases: TGTGCCAGCAGCCCACAGCGGGTCAGAACTAATGAAAAACTGTTTTTT. Amino acid sequence: CASSPQRVRTNEKLFF.

This clone occurred once. The chain recombines TRBV4-2 with TRBJ1-1; no reliable D call. The CDR3 has 15 residues. The ends were cut back, 2 bases at V and 1 base at J, with 11 bases in the middle. Germline V gene lookup returns CDR1 LGHNA and CDR2 YNFKEQ. The DNA of the CDR3 is TGTGCCAGCAGCCAAAACCACAGACCGAACACTGAAGCTTTCTTT. It translates to CASSQNHRPNTEAFF.

Worth noting for this clone: The conserved phenylalanine or tryptophan is not found at the CDR3 terminus, so this likely reflects a read error. No DNA is shown, since the ends of the CDR3 on it are uncertain; the CDR3 is the one TCRdb lists. The chain has TRBV29-1 and TRBJ1-1; the D call TRBD1 from the table was never checked on the DNA. The CDR3 adds up to 10 amino acids, both ends counted. The germline gives CDR1 SQVTM, CDR2 ANQGSEA. The CDR3 loop is CSALKDGQVY.

This sequence joins TRBV5-1 and TRBJ1-1; D is perhaps TRBD1 (5 bases). Germline lookup yields CDR1 SGHRS and CDR2 YFSETQ. Trimming stripped 3 bases from V and 2 bases from J, with 14 bases between. This CDR3 is built from 15 residues. The chain's CDR3 is CASSWGDRENTEAFF. Written as DNA, the CDR3 is TGCGCCAGCAGCTGGGGGGACCGAGAAAACACTGAAGCTTTCTTT. Supplemented by reference TRBV5-1 and TRBJ1-1, the full variable domain reads KAGVTQTPRYLIKTRGQQVTLSCSPISGHRSVSWYQQTPGQGLQFLFEYFSETQRNKGNFPGRFSGRQFSNSRSEMNVSTLELGDSALYLCASSWGDRENTEAFFGQGTRLTVV.

The chain recombines TRBV5-6 with TRBJ1-6; 7 nucleotides line up with TRBD1. Germline lookup yields CDR1 SGHDT and CDR2 YYEEEE. V dropped 0 bases and J dropped 7; count of bases not matched to a gene: 10. This CDR3 region has 17 residues. CDR3 bases: TGTGCCAGCAGCTTGGATTTTAGTGGGACAGACAATTCACCCCTCCACTTT. It yields the protein CASSLDFSGTDNSPLHF.

This clone turned up a few times. At one end, the junction sequence differs from germline, possibly due to a read error. V gene TRBV7-7 combines with J gene TRBJ2-1; weak D call: TRBD2 (5 bases). The germline gives CDR1 SSHAT, CDR2 FNYEAQ (reference sequence). The CDR3 has 15 amino acids. CDR3 sequence reads: CASSLALAMDNEQFF. The CDR3 coding sequence is TGTGCTAGCAGCTTAGCGCTAGCCATGGACAATGAGCAGTTCTTC.

The V and J genes are TRBV11-2 and TRBJ1-2; no clear D gene. Trimming removed 5 bases from V and 1 base from J, with 8 bases in between. This CDR3 is built from 13 residues. The germline V gene has CDR1 SGHAT and CDR2 FQNNGV. The CDR3 protein is CASSPTVNYGYTF. CDR3 nucleotide sequence: TGTGCCAGCAGCCCTACAGTTAACTATGGCTACACCTTC.

The chain uses TRBV10-3 and TRBJ2-7; tentatively, D is TRBD1 (6 bases). Trimming pared 7 bases from V and 0 bases from J, leaving 10 bases between. The CDR3 is made up of 13 amino acids. Germline assignment: CDR1 ENHRY and CDR2 SYGVKD. The CDR3: CAIKRDISYEQYF. The DNA for the CDR3 is TGTGCCATCAAACGGGACATCTCCTACGAGCAGTACTTC.

The V call is TRBV10-3, the J call TRBJ1-5; 11 bases align to TRBD1. The CDR3 has 15 amino acids. V dropped 4 bases and J dropped 3; count of bases not matched to a gene: 2. The V gene's germline CDR1 is ENHRY and CDR2 SYGVKD. In DNA, the CDR3 is TGTGCCATCAGTGGGGGACAGGGGGACAATCAGCCCCAGCATTTT. Its protein product is CAISGGQGDNQPQHF.

The V call is TRBV7-6, the J call TRBJ2-1; 9 nucleotides match TRBD1. Germline trimming cut 3 bases from V and 10 bases from J; bases unmatched to any gene: 7. The CDR3 has 14 amino acids. Germline CDR1 reads SGHVS; CDR2 reads FNYEAQ. The CDR3 sequence is CASSLGGTGSEQFF. The CDR3, as DNA: TGTGCCAGCAGCTTGGGGGGGACAGGGAGCGAGCAGTTCTTC.

The chain has TRBV29-1 and TRBJ1-1; D not certain. V shed 7 bases and J shed 1 base, with 13 bases lying between them. CDR1 is SQVTM and CDR2 is ANQGSEA in the germline V gene. The CDR3 consists of 13 residues. CDR3 bases: TGCAGCGACAGACACCTGGGGAACACTGAAGCTTTCTTT. As protein: CSDRHLGNTEAFF.